These 15 T cell receptor beta chains were sequenced from one sample in a study of CD8 T cells in ankylosing spondylitis. TCRdb used MiXCR to reprocess the 5' RACE reads, holding one entry per CDR3 protein. The sample holds some 200,000 distinct CDR3 sequences, about 18% seen once. Sequenced: blood, either unsorted or a sorted T cell fraction (not recorded which). These receptors were collected from a male donor aged 10 to 35 with ankylosing spondylitis or in good health (not recorded which).

J is TRBJ2-1 and V is TRBV4-1, with D perhaps matching TRBD2 (6 bases). V lost 2 bases and J 3 bases, leaving 11 bases between the germline ends. CDR1 and CDR2 from the germline V gene are MGHRA and YSYEKL. The CDR3 is made up of 15 amino acids. The DNA for the CDR3 is TGCGCCAGCAGCCAATACCCTAGCGACTACAATGAGCAGTTCTTC. This translates into CASSQYPSDYNEQFF.

The gene calls are TRBV10-1 and TRBJ2-2; D uncertain. The length of the CDR3 is 15 residues. The V and J ends lost 7 bases and 3 bases respectively, with 15 bases between them. Germline CDR1 is WNHNN and CDR2 is SYGVQD (reference sequence). The CDR3: CASKWDSGDTGELFF. The CDR3, as DNA: TGCGCCAGCAAGTGGGATAGTGGGGACACCGGGGAGCTGTTTTTT.

This clonotype appeared a few times. This chain connects TRBV9 to TRBJ2-5; D may be TRBD1 or TRBD2 (5 bases each). The germline V gene encodes CDR1 SGDLS and CDR2 YYNGEE. This CDR3 region has 15 residues. The V end was cut by 3 bases, the J end by 3 bases, with 15 bases between. Here the CDR3 DNA reads TGTGCCAGCAGCGGGTCCCCGGGGCGCGAAGAGACCCAGTACTTC. It translates to CASSGSPGREETQYF.

This clonotype turned up a few times. The CDR3 DNA follows: TGTGCCAGCAGCTTGAGACCCGAGACAGTATTATATGGCTACACCTTC. The encoded protein is CASSLRPETVLYGYTF. The gene calls are TRBV7-6 and TRBJ1-2, with D perhaps TRBD1 (5 bases). The germline gives CDR1 SGHVS, CDR2 FNYEAQ. Between the trimmed V and J ends, which lost 3 bases and 5 bases, there was a span of 19 bases. The CDR3 covers 16 residues.

This clonotype has ten or more counts. The chain employs TRBV10-2 and TRBJ2-7; 10 bases match TRBD2. The CDR3 consists of 18 residues. CDR1 is WSHSY and CDR2 is SAAADI in the germline V gene. The V and J ends lost 3 bases and 0 bases, in that order; junction bases with no gene match: 11. CDR3 amino acids: CASSDFKREGLSSYEQYV. DNA for the CDR3: TGCGCCAGCAGTGACTTCAAGCGGGAGGGATTGAGCTCCTACGAGCAGTACGTC.

This clonotype appeared many times. V is TRBV2 and J is TRBJ2-3; possibly TRBD2 for D (5 bases). The V end lost 3 bases, the J end lost 5 bases, and 12 bases lay between the germline ends. The CDR3 has 14 residues. CDR1 and CDR2 (germline): SNHLY, FYNNEI. The CDR3 reads CASSDLIEGDTQYF. CDR3 nucleotides: TGTGCCAGCAGTGACTTAATAGAGGGAGATACGCAGTATTTT.

This clonotype was counted ten times or more. This rearrangement joins TRBV19 to TRBJ2-7; D remains unclear. From germline, CDR1 is LNHDA and CDR2 SQIVND (reference sequence). This CDR3 is 14 amino acids long. V shed 2 bases and J shed 0 bases, with 8 bases lying between them. CDR3 coding DNA: TGTGCCAGTAGTATACAAGACGGCTCCTACGAGCAGTACTTC. Protein sequence: CASSIQDGSYEQYF.

In this sample, this clonotype turned up a few times. CDR3 bases: TGTGCCAGCAGCTCAAATAGCGGGAGGCTATCCTCTGGGGCCAACGTCCTGACTTTC. It codes for CASSSNSGRLSSGANVLTF. The J gene is TRBJ2-6, the V gene TRBV11-2, with 10 bases lining up with TRBD2. Germline values: CDR1 SGHAT, CDR2 FQNNGV. V shed 4 bases and J 0 bases; nucleotides not matched to a gene: 9. CDR3 length equals 19 residues.

This clonotype was recorded at least ten times. The J gene is TRBJ2-1, the V gene TRBV5-1, with D possibly TRBD2 on 5 matching bases. Germline V lookup: CDR1 SGHRS, CDR2 YFSETQ. The CDR3 length is 16 residues. Trimming took off 3 bases at V and 7 bases at J, with 20 bases between the two ends. The CDR3 reads CASSSASASRTNEQFF. The CDR3, as DNA: TGCGCCAGCAGCTCCGCCTCGGCTAGCCGCACGAATGAGCAGTTCTTC. Based on the CDR3 plus reference TRBV5-1 and TRBJ2-1, the full variable domain is KAGVTQTPRYLIKTRGQQVTLSCSPISGHRSVSWYQQTPGQGLQFLFEYFSETQRNKGNFPGRFSGRQFSNSRSEMNVSTLELGDSALYLCASSSASASRTNEQFFGPGTRLTVL.

The J gene is TRBJ2-7, the V gene TRBV10-2; 7 nucleotides match TRBD1. Germline V gives CDR1 WSHSY, CDR2 SAAADI. There are 14 residues in the CDR3. Losses at the gene ends were 10 bases for V and 4 bases for J; bases not matched to a gene: 13. The CDR3 DNA is TGCGCCAAAATTTCAAGACAGGGTAATTACGAGCAGTACTTC. It yields the protein CAKISRQGNYEQYF.

The gene calls are TRBV6-5 and TRBJ2-6; TRBD1 is a possible D gene (5 bases). This CDR3 has 17 residues. Germline assignment: CDR1 MNHEY and CDR2 SVGAGI. V gave up 0 bases and J gave up 1 base, with 10 bases separating them. CDR3 DNA: TGTGCCAGCAGTTACTCGGGCAGGGCGTCTGGGGCCAACGTCCTGACTTTC. Protein product: CASSYSGRASGANVLTF.

This clonotype appeared many times. This sequence joins TRBV5-1 and TRBJ1-5; 8 bases map to TRBD1. The germline gives CDR1 SGHRS, CDR2 YFSETQ. This CDR3 has 14 residues. The junction had 2 bases not matched to a gene; V was cut back by 4 bases and J by 2 bases. CDR3 in DNA: TGCGCCAGCAGCGAGGACAGGGGCAATCAGCCCCAGCATTTT. It yields the protein CASSEDRGNQPQHF. The full variable domain, in which reference TRBV5-1 and TRBJ1-5 provide the parts outside the CDR3, is KAGVTQTPRYLIKTRGQQVTLSCSPISGHRSVSWYQQTPGQGLQFLFEYFSETQRNKGNFPGRFSGRQFSNSRSEMNVSTLELGDSALYLCASSEDRGNQPQHFGDGTRLSIL.

This clonotype was recorded many times. The V and J genes are TRBV7-9 and TRBJ2-5; D unclear. The CDR3 runs 13 residues. Trimming left V 3 bases short and J 5 bases short, with 10 bases between. Germline V lookup: CDR1 SEHNR, CDR2 FQNEAQ (reference sequence). CDR3 sequence reads: CASSLLTGETQYF. The CDR3, as DNA: TGTGCCAGCAGCTTGTTGACCGGGGAGACCCAGTACTTC.

This chain's CDR3 is CATQRLRYNEQFF. DNA of the CDR3: TGTGCCACCCAGCGTCTCCGGTACAATGAGCAGTTCTTC. The gene calls are TRBV6-2 or TRBV6-3 and TRBJ2-1, with no clear D. Trimming pared 10 bases from V and 4 bases from J, leaving 14 bases between. The CDR3 length is 13 residues. Germline V gene lookup returns CDR1 MNHEY and CDR2 SVGEGT.

This clonotype appeared many times. The J gene is TRBJ1-3, the V gene TRBV29-1; a possible D gene is TRBD1 (5 bases). The V and J ends lost 7 bases and 0 bases respectively, with 16 bases between them. This CDR3 comprises 15 residues. Germline lookup yields CDR1 SQVTM and CDR2 ANQGSEA. Here the CDR3 DNA reads TGCAGCGCCGAAAGTACAGGAGGCTCTGGAAACACCATATATTTT. Translation: CSAESTGGSGNTIYF.